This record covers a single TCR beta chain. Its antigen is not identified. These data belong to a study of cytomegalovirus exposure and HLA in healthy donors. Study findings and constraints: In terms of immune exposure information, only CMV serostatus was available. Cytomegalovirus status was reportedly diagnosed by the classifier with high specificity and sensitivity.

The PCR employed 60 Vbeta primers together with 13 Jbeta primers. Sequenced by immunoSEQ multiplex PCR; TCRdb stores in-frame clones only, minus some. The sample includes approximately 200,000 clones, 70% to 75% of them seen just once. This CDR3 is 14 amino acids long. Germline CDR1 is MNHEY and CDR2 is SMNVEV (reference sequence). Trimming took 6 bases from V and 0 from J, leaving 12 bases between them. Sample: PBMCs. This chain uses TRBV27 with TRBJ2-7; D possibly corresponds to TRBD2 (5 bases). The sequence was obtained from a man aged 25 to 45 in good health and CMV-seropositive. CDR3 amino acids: CASRDHRGSYEQYF. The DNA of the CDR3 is TGTGCCAGCAGAGACCATCGGGGCTCCTACGAGCAGTACTTC.